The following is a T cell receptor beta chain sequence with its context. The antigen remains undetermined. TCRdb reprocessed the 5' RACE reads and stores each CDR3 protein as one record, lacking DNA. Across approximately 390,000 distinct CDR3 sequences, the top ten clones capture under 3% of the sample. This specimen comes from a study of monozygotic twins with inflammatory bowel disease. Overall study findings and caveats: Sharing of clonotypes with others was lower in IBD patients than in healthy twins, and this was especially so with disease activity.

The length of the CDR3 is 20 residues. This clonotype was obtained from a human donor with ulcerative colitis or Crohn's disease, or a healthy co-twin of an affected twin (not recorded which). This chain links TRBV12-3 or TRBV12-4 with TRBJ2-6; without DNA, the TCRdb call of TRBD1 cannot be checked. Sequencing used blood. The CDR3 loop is CASSTGAGQTVARGANVLTF.